This TCR beta chain appears in the sequencing data of a study of OX40 agonist ivuxolimab in advanced cancers. Sequencing was performed with immunoSEQ multiplex PCR; in TCRdb, only in-frame clones are kept and a portion is missing. The sample has about 88,000 clones; 75% to 90% are singletons. The ends were cut back, 2 bases at V and 5 bases at J, with 8 bases in the middle. CDR1 is SGHRS and CDR2 is YFSETQ in the germline V gene. This CDR3 region has 13 residues. V and J are TRBV5-1 and TRBJ2-1, with D possibly matching TRBD2 (5 bases). Sequences were derived from CD4+ or CD8+ T cells sorted from blood, sampled in a trial of the OX40 agonist ivuxolimab. The source of this sequence is an adult with an advanced solid tumor such as melanoma, head and neck, liver or kidney cancer. The CDR3 here is CASSLGRHNEQFF. CDR3 bases: TGCGCCAGCAGCTTAGGGAGACACAATGAGCAGTTCTTC. The entire variable domain, with the rest obtained from reference TRBV5-1 and TRBJ2-1, is as follows: KAGVTQTPRYLIKTRGQQVTLSCSPISGHRSVSWYQQTPGQGLQFLFEYFSETQRNKGNFPGRFSGRQFSNSRSEMNVSTLELGDSALYLCASSLGRHNEQFFGPGTRLTVL.